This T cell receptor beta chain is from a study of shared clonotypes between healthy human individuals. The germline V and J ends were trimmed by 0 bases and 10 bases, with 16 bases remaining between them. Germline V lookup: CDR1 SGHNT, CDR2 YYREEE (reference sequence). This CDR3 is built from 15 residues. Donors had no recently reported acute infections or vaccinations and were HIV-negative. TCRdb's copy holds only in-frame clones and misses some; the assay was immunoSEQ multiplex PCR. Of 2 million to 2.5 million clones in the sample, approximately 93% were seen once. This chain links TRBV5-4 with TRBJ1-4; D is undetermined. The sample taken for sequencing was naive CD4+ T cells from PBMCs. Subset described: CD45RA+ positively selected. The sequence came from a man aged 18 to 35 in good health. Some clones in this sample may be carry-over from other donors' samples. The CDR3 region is CASSLAEPGARKLFF. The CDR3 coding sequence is TGTGCCAGCAGCTTGGCCGAGCCCGGAGCGCGAAAACTGTTTTTT. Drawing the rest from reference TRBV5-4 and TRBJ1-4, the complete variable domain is ETGVTQSPTHLIKTRGQQVTLRCSSQSGHNTVSWYQQALGQGPQFIFQYYREEENGRGNFPPRFSGLQFPNYSSELNVNALELDDSALYLCASSLAEPGARKLFFGSGTQLSVL.